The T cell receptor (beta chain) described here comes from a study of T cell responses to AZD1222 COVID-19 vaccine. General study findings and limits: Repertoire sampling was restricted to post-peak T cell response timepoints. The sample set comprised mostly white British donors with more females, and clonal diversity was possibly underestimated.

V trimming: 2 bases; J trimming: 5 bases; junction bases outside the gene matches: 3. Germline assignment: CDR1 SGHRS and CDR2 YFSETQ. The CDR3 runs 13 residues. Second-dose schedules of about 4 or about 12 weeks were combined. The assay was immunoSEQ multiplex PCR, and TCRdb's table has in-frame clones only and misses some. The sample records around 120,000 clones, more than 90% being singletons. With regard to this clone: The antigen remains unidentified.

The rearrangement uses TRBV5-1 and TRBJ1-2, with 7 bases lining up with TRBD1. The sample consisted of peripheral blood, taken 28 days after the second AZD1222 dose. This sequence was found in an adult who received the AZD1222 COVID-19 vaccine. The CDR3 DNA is TGCGCCAGCAGCTTCGACAGGGCGTATGGCTACACCTTC. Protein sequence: CASSFDRAYGYTF.